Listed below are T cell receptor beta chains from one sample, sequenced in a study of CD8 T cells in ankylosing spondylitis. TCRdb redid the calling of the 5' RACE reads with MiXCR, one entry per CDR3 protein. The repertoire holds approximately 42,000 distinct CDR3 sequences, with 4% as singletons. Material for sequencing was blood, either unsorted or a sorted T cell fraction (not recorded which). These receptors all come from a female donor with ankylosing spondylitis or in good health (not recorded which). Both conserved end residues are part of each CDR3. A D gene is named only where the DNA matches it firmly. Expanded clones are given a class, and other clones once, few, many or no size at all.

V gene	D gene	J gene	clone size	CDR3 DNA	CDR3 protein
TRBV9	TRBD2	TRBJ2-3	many	TGTGCCAGCAGCGTAACTAGCGGGGGCTTCACAGATACGCAGTATTTT	CASSVTSGGFTDTQYF
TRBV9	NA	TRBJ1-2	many	TGTGCCAGCAGCTCGGGGACTGCCTCCTATGGCTACACCTTC	CASSSGTASYGYTF
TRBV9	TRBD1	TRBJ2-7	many	TGTGCCAGCAGCGTAGATACAGGGGAAGTCTACGAGCAGTACTTC	CASSVDTGEVYEQYF
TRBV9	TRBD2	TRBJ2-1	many	TGTGCCAGCAGCGTGACTAGCGGGGGGGCCTATGAGCAGTTCTTC	CASSVTSGGAYEQFF
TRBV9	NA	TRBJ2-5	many	TGTGCCAGCAGCGTATCACCGGACAAAGAGACCCAGTACTTC	CASSVSPDKETQYF
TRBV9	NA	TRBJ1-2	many	TGTGCCAGCAGCGTAGAGGACAGCCTCTCTGGCTACACCTTC	CASSVEDSLSGYTF
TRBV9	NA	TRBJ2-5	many	TGTGCCAGCAGCGTAGAGCCGGGGCAAGAGACCCAGTACTTC	CASSVEPGQETQYF
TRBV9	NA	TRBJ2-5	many	TGTGCCAGCAGCGTAGCGGGGACTCAAGAGACCCAGTACTTC	CASSVAGTQETQYF
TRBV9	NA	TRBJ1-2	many	TGTGCCAGCAGCGATCCGGACAGAAGCTACACCTTC	CASSDPDRSYTF
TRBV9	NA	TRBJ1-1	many	TGTGCCAGCAGCAGGGGGGCCCTGATGGACACTGAAGCTTTCTTT	CASSRGALMDTEAFF
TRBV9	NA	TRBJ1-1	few	TGTGCCAGCGCGAAAGGGTGGGTTTCCACTGAAGCTTTCTTT	CASAKGWVSTEAFF
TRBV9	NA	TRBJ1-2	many	TGTGCCAGCAGCGAGGGCGGGGGTCTTGACTATGGCTACACCTTC	CASSEGGGLDYGYTF
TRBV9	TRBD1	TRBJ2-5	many	TGTGCCAGCAGCGTACGACAGGGGGGCACGGAGACCCAGTACTTC	CASSVRQGGTETQYF
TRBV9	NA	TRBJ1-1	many	TGTGCCAGCAGCGTAGAAGGGGATGGGAACACTGAAGCTTTCTTT	CASSVEGDGNTEAFF
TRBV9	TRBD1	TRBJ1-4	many	TGTGCCAGCAGCGTAACCGACAGGGGAGCTAATGAAAAACTGTTTTTT	CASSVTDRGANEKLFF
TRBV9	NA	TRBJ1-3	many	TGTGCCAGCAGCGCCTCCCCAGGTTCTGGAAACACCATATATTTT	CASSASPGSGNTIYF
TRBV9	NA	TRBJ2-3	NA	TGTGCCAGCAGCGTAGTTTCAGCCACAGATACGCAGTATTTT	CASSVVSATDTQYF
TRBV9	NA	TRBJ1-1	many	TGTGCCAGCAGCGCTACAGGGACGGGGGACACTGAAGCTTTCTTT	CASSATGTGDTEAFF
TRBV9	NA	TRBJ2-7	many	TGTGCCAGCACCCGGGGGCTAGGGGGCTACGAGCAGTACTTC	CASTRGLGGYEQYF
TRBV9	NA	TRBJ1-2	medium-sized	TGTGCCAGCAGCGTAGGAGGGGGTGGTGGCTACACCTTC	CASSVGGGGGYTF
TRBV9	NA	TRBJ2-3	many	TGTGCCAGCAGCGTGATTACGGGGAGCACAGATACGCAGTATTTT	CASSVITGSTDTQYF
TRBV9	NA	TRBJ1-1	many	TGTGCCAGCAGCCCCTCTCTCCGGAGGCCGAACACTGAAGCTTTCTTT	CASSPSLRRPNTEAFF
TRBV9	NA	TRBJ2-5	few	TGTGCCAGCAGCGTCGAGACCGGGACCCGCAGGGAGACCCAGTACTTC	CASSVETGTRRETQYF
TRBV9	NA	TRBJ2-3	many	TGTGCCAGCAGCGTTTCGGGACACCACACAGATACGCAGTATTTT	CASSVSGHHTDTQYF
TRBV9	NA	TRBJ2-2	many	TGTGCCAGCAGCGTTGGATGGGCCAACACCGGGGAGCTGTTTTTT	CASSVGWANTGELFF
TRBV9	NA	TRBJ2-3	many	TGTGCCACCAGCCGGGATCCGAGCACAGATACGCAGTATTTT	CATSRDPSTDTQYF
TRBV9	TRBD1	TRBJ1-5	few	TGTGCCAGCAGCGGAGGGACAGGTAATCAGCCCCAGCATTTT	CASSGGTGNQPQHF
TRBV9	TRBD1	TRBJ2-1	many	TGTGCCAGCAGCGCCAGACAGGGTTACTACAATGAGCAGTTCTTC	CASSARQGYYNEQFF
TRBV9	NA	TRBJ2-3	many	TGTGCCAGCAGCCCAAGCCTTAGAGATACGCAGTATTTT	CASSPSLRDTQYF
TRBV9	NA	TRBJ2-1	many	TGTGCCAGCAGCGAATCGGCAGGGTTCGGTCTATTGAATGAGCAGTTCTTC	CASSESAGFGLLNEQFF
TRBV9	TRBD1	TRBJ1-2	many	TGTGCCAGCAGCGTAGCGGCAGGGGGATATGGCTACACCTTC	CASSVAAGGYGYTF
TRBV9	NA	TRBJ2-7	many	TGTGCCAGCAGCGTTACCGGGACCCAGGCCTACGAGCAGTACTTC	CASSVTGTQAYEQYF